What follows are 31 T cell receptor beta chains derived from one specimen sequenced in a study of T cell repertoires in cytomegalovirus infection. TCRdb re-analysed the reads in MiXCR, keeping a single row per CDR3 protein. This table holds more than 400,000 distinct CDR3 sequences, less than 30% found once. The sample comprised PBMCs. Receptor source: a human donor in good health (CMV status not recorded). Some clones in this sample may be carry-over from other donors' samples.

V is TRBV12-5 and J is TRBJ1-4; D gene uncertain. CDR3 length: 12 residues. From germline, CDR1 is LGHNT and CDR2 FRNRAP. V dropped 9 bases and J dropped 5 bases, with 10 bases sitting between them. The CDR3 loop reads CASQGPNEKLFF. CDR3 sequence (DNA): TGTGCTAGCCAAGGACCGAATGAAAAACTGTTTTTT.

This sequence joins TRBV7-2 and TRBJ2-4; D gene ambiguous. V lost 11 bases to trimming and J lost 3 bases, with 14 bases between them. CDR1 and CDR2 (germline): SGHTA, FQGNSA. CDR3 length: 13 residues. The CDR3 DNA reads TGTGCCGTCGGAGAGTACGTCAAAAACATTCAGTACTTC. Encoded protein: CAVGEYVKNIQYF. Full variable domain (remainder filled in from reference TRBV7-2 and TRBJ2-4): GAGVSQSPSNKVTEKGKDVELRCDPISGHTALYWYRQSLGQGLEFLIYFQGNSAPDKSGLPSDRFSAERTGGSVSTLTIQRTQQEDSAVYLCAVGEYVKNIQYFGAGTRLSVL.

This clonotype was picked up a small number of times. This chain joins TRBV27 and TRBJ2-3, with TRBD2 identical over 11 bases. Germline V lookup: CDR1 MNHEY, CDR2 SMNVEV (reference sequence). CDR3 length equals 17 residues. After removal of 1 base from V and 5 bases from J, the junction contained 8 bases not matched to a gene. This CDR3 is CASSLFIAGGPGDTQYF. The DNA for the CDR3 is TGTGCCAGCAGTTTATTCATAGCGGGAGGGCCGGGAGATACGCAGTATTTT.

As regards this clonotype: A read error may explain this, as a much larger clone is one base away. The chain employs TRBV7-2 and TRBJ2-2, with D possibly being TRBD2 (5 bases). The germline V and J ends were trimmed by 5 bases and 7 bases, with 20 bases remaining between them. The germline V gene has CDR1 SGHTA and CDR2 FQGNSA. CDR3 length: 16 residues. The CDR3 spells CASSIRGGSFGGELFF. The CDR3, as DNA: TGTGCCAGCAGCATACGTGGAGGAAGTTTCGGCGGGGAGCTGTTTTTT.

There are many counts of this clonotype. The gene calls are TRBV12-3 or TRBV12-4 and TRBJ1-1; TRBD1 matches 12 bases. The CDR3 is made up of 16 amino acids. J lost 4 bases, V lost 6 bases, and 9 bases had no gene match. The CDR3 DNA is TGTGCCAGCAGACCCAAGGGACAGGGGGCAAGCACTGAAGCTTTCTTT. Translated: CASRPKGQGASTEAFF.

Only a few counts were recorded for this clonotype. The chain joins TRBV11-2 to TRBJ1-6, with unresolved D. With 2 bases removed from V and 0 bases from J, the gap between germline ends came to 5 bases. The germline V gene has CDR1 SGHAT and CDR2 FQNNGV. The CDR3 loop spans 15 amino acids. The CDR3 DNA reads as TGTGCCAGCAGCTTATATAGCTCCTATAATTCACCCCTCCACTTT. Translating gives CASSLYSSYNSPLHF. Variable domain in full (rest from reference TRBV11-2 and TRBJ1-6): EAGVAQSPRYKIIEKRQSVAFWCNPISGHATLYWYQQILGQGPKLLIQFQNNGVVDDSQLPKDRFSAERLKGVDSTLKIQPAKLEDSAVYLCASSLYSSYNSPLHFGNGTRLTVT.

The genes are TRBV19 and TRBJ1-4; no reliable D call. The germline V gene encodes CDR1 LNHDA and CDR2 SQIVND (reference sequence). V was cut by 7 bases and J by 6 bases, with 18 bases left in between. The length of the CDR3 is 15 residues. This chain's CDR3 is CASTLSAGRYEKLFF. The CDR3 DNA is TGTGCCAGTACCTTATCCGCCGGTCGATATGAAAAACTGTTTTTT.

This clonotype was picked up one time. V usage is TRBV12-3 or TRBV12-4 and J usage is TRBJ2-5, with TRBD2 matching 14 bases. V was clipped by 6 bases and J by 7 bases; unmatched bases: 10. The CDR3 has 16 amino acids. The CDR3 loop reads CASSRGTSGSGGTQYF. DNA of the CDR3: TGTGCCAGCAGCCGCGGGACTAGCGGGAGTGGGGGGACCCAGTACTTC.

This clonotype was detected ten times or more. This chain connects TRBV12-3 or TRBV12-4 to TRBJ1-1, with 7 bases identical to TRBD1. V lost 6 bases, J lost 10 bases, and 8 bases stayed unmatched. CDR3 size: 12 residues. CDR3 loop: CASSPDRRVAFF. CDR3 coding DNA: TGTGCCAGCAGCCCGGACAGGAGGGTAGCTTTCTTT.

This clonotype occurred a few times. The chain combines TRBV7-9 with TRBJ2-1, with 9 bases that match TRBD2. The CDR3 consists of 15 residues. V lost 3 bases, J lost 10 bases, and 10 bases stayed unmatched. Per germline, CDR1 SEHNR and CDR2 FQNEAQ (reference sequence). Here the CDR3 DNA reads TGTGCCAGCAGCTTTGGCGGGAGGGCCGGCAGCGAGCAGTTCTTC. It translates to CASSFGGRAGSEQFF.

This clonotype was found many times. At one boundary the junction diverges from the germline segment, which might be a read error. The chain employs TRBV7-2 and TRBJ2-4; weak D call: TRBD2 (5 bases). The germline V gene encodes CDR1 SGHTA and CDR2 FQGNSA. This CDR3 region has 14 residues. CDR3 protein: CASSRTLSDGIKGF. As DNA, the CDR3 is TGTGCCAGCAGCCGAACCCTTAGCGACGGCATAAAGGGCTTC.

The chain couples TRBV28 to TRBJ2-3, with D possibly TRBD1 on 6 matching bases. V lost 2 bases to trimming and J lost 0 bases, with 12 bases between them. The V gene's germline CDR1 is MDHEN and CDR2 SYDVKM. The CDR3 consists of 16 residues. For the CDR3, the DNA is TGTGCCAGCAGTTTAATGGGGGCCGGGAGCACAGATACGCAGTATTTT. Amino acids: CASSLMGAGSTDTQYF.

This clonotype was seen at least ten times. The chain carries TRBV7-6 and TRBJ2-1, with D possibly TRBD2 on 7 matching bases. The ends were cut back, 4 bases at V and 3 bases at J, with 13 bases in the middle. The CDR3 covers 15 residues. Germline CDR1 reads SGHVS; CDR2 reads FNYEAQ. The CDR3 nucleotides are TGTGCCAGCAGCTACAGGGAGGGGGTCTACAATGAGCAGTTCTTC. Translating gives CASSYREGVYNEQFF.

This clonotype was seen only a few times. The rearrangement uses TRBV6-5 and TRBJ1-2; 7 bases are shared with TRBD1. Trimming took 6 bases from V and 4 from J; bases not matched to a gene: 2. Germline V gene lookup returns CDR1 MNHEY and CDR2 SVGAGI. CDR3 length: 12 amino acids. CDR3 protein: CASSDRVYGYTF. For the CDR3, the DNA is TGTGCCAGCAGCGACAGGGTCTATGGCTACACCTTC.

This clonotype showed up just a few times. CDR3 DNA: TGTGCCAGCAGCTTAGAGAGGAGGGGCTCCTATAATTCACCCCTCCACTTT. It codes for CASSLERRGSYNSPLHF. The chain employs TRBV11-2 and TRBJ1-6, with D possibly being TRBD1 (5 bases). The CDR3 runs 17 residues. V gave up 0 bases and J gave up 0 bases, with 9 bases separating them. Germline V gene sequence: CDR1 SGHAT, CDR2 FQNNGV.

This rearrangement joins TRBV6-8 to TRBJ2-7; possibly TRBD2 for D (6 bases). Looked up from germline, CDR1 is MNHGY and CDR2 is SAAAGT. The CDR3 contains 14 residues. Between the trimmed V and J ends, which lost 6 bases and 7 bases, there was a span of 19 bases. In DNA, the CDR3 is TGTGCCAGCAGGAGAACGGGACTGTCGGTGGAGCAGTACGTC. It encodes CASRRTGLSVEQYV.

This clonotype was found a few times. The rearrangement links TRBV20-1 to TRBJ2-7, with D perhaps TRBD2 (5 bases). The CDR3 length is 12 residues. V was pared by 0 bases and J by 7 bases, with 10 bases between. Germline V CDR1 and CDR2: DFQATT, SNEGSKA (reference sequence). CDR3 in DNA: TGCAGTGCTAGAGAACCCAGCGGAGAGCAGTACTTC. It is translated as CSAREPSGEQYF.

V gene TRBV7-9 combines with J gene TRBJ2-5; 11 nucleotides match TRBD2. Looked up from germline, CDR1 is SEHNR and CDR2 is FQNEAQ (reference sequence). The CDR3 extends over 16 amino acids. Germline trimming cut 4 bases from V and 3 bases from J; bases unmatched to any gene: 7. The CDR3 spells CASSSRPGLAEETQYF. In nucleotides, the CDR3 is TGTGCCAGCAGCTCAAGACCGGGACTAGCGGAAGAGACCCAGTACTTC.

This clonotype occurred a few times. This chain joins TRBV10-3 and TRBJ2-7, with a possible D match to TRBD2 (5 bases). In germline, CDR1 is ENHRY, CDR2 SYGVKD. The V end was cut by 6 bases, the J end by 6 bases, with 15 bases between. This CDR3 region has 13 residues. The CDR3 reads CAIRAAAAGEQYV. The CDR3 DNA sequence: TGTGCCATCAGGGCGGCGGCGGCGGGCGAGCAGTACGTC.

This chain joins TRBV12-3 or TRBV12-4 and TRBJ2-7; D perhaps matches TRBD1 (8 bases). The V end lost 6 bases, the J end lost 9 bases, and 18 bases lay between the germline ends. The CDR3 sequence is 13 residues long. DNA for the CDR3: TGTGCCAGCAGCGCACAGGGGGGAGGGCGGCAGTACGTC. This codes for CASSAQGGGRQYV.

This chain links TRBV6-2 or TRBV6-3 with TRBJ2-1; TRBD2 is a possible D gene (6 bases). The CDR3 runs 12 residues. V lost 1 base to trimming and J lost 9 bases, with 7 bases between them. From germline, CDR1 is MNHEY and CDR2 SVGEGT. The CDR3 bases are TGTGCCAGCAGTTACTGGGGGGTTGAGCAGTTCTTC. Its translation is CASSYWGVEQFF.

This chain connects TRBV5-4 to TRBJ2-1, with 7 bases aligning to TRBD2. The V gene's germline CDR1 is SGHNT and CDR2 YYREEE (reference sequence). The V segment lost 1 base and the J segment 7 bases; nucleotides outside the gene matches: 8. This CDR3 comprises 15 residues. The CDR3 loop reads CASSLMGGPPNEQFF. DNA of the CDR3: TGTGCCAGCAGCTTGATGGGAGGGCCACCGAATGAGCAGTTCTTC.

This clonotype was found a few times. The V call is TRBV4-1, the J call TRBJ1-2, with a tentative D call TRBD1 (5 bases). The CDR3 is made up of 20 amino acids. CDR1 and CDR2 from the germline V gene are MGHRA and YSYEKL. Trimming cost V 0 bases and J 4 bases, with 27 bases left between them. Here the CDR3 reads CASSQESSRVGNIGLYGYTF. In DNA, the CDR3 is TGCGCCAGCAGCCAAGAATCATCCAGGGTCGGAAACATAGGTCTCTATGGCTACACCTTC.

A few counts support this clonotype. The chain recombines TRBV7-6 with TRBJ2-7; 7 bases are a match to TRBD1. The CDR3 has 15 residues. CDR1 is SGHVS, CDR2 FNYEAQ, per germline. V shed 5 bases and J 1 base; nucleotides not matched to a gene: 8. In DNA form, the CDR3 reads TGTGCCAGCAGCCCGAGCCCAGGGGGTTCCTACGAGCAGTACTTC. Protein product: CASSPSPGGSYEQYF.

This CDR3 is CASSSPGTGLTGELFF. Here the CDR3 DNA reads TGTGCCAGCAGTTCTCCCGGGACAGGGCTTACCGGGGAGCTGTTTTTT. This rearrangement joins TRBV27 to TRBJ2-2; the match to TRBD1 covers 9 bases. The CDR3 contains 16 residues. V shed 4 bases and J 5 bases; nucleotides not matched to a gene: 8. Per germline, CDR1 MNHEY and CDR2 SMNVEV (reference sequence).

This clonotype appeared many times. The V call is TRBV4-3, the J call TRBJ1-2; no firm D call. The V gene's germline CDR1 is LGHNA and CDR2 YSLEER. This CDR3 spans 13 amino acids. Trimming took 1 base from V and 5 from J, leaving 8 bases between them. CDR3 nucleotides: TGCGCCAGCAGCCAAGCTGTAACATATGGCTACACCTTC. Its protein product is CASSQAVTYGYTF.

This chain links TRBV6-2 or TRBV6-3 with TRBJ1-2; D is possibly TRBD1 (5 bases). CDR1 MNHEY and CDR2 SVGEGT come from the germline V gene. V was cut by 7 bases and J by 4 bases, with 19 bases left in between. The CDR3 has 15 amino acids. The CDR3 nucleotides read TGTGCCAGCACCCCCCGGGGACGGGTTTCCTATGGCTACACCTTC. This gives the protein CASTPRGRVSYGYTF.

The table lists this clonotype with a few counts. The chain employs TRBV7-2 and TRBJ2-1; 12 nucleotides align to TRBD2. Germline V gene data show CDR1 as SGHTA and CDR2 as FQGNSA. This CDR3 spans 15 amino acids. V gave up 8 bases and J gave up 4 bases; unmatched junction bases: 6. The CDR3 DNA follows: TGTGCCAGCGGTCTGCTAGCGGGGGGGTACAATGAGCAGTTCTTC. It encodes CASGLLAGGYNEQFF.

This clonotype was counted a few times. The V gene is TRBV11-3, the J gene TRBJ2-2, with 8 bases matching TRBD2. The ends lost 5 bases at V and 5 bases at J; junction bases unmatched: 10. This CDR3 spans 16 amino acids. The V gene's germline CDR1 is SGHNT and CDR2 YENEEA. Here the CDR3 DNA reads TGTGCCAGCAGCCCCAGGGTAGCGGGATTAACCGGGGAGCTGTTTTTT. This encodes CASSPRVAGLTGELFF.

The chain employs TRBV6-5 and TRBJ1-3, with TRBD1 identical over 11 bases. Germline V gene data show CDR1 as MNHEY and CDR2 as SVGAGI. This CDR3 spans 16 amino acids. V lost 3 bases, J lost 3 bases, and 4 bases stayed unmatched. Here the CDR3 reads CASSYGQGARGNTIYF. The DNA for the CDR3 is TGTGCCAGCAGTTATGGACAGGGGGCGCGTGGAAACACCATATATTTT.

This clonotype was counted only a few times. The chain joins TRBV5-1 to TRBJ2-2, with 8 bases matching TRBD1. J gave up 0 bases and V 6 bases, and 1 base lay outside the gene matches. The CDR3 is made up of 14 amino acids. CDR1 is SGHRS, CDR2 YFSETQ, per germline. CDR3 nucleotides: TGCGCCAGCACGGACAGGGCGAACACCGGGGAGCTGTTTTTT. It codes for CASTDRANTGELFF.